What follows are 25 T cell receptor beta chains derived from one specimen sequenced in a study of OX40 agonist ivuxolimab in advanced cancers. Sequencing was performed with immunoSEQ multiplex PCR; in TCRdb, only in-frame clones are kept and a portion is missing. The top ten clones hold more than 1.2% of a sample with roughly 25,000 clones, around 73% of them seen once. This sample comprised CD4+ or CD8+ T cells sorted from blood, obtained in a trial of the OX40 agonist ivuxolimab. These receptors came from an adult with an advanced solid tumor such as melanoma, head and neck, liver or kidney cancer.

CDR3 sequence (DNA): TGTGCCAGCAGCGACAGTACGCGGGGCTACACCTTC. Translated, it gives CASSDSTRGYTF. The chain couples TRBV28 to TRBJ1-2; tentatively, D is TRBD1 (5 bases). CDR1 MDHEN and CDR2 SYDVKM come from the germline V gene. Trimming took off 6 bases at V and 8 bases at J, with 13 bases between the two ends. The CDR3 has 12 amino acids.

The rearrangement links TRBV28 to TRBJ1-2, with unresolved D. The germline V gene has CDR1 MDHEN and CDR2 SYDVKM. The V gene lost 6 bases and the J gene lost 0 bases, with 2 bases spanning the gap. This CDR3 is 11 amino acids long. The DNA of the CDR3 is TGTGCCAGCAGGACTAACTATGGCTACACCTTC. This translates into CASRTNYGYTF.

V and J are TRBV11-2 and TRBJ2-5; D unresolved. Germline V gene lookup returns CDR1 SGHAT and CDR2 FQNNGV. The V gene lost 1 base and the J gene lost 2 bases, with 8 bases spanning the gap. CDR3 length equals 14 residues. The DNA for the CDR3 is TGTGCCAGCAGCTTAGGGATACTTCAAGAGACCCAGTACTTC. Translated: CASSLGILQETQYF.

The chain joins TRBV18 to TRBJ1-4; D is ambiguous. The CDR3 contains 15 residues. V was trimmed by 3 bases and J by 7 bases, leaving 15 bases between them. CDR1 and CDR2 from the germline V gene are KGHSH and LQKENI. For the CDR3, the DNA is TGTGCCAGCTCACCGGAACGACAAGCAGGTGAAAAACTGTTTTTT. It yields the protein CASSPERQAGEKLFF.

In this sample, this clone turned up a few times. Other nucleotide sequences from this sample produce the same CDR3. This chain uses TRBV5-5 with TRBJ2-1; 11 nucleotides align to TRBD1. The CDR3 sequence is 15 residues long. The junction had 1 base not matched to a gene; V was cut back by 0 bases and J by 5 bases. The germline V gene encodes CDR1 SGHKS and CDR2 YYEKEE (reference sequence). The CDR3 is CASSLVGQGDNEQFF. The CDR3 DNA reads TGTGCCAGCAGCTTGGTGGGACAGGGGGACAATGAGCAGTTCTTC.

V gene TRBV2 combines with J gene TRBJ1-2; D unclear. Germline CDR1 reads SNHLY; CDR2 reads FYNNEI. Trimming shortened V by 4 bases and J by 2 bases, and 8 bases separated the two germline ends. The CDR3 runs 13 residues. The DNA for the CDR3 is TGTGCCAGCAGTGCGCAACAGAACTATGGCTACACCTTC. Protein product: CASSAQQNYGYTF.

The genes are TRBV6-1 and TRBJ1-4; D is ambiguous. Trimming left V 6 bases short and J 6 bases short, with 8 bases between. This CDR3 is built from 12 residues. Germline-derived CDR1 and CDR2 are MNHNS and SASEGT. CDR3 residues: CASRVTDEKLFF. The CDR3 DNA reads TGTGCCAGCAGGGTCACAGATGAAAAACTGTTTTTT.

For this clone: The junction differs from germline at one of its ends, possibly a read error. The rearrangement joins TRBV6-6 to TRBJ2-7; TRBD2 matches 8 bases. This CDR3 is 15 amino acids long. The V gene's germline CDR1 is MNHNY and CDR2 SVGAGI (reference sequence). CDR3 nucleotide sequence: TGTGCCAGCACCCCAGGGACTAGTACCTCCTCCGAGCAGTACTTC. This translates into CASTPGTSTSSEQYF.

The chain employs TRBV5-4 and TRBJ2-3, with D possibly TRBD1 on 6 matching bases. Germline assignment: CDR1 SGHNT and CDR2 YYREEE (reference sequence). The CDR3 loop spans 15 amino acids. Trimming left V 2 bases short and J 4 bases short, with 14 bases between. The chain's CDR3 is CASSLRDKRSDTQYF. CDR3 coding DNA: TGTGCCAGCAGCTTAAGGGACAAGAGATCAGATACGCAGTATTTT.

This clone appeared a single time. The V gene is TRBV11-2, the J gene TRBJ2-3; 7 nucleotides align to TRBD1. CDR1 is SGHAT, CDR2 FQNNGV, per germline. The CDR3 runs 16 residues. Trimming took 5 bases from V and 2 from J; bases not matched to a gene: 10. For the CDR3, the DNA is TGTGCCAGCAGCCCCGTAGGGGGCCCCCCCACAGATACGCAGTATTTT. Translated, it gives CASSPVGGPPTDTQYF.

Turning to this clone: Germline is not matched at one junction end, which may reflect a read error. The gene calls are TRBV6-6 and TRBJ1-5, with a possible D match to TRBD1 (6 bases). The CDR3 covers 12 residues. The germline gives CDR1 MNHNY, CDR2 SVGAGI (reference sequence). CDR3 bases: TGTGCAAGCACGGGGGCCAATCAGCCCCAGCATTTT. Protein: CASTGANQPQHF.

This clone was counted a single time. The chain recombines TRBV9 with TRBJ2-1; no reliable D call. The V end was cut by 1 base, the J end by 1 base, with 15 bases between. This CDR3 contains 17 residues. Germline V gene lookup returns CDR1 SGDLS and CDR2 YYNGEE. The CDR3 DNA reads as TGTGCCAGCAGCGTATCTGGCGCCAGCTTTTCCTACAATGAGCAGTTCTTC. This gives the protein CASSVSGASFSYNEQFF.

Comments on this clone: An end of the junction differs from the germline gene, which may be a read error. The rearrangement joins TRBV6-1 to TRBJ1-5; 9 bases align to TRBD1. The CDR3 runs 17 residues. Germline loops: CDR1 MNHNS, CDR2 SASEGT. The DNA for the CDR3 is TGTGCCGGCAGTGAAGCGCCCGGGACAGGGCTTAATCAGCCCCAGCATTTT. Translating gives CAGSEAPGTGLNQPQHF.

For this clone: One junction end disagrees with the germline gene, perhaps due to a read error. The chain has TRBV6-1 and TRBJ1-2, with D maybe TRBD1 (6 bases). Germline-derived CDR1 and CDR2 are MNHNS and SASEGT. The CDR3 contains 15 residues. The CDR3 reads CASTEREGANYGYTF. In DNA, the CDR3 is TGTGCCAGCACTGAAAGGGAGGGGGCTAACTATGGCTACACCTTC.

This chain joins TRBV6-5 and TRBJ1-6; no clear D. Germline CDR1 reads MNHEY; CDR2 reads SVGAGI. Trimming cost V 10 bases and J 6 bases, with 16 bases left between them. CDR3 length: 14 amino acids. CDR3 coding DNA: TGTGCCACGTCCCCAAGCCCTGGTAATTCACCCCTCCACTTT. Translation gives CATSPSPGNSPLHF.

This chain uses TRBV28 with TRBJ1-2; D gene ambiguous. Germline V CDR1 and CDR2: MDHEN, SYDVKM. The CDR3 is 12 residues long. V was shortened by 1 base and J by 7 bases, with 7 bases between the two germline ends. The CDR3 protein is CASSLSYSGYTF. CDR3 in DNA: TGTGCCAGCAGTTTATCCTACAGTGGCTACACCTTC.

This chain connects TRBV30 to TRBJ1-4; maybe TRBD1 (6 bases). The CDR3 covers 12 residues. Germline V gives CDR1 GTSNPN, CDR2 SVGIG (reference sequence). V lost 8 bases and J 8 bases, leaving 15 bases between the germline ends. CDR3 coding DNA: TGTGCCCGGTCCGGGGGCCGGGAAAAACTGTTTTTT. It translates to CARSGGREKLFF. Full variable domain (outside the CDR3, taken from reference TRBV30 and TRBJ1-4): SQTIHQWPATLVQPVGSPLSLECTVEGTSNPNLYWYRQAAGRGLQLLFYSVGIGQISSEVPQNLSASRPQDRQFILSSKKLLLSDSGFYLCARSGGREKLFFGSGTQLSVL.

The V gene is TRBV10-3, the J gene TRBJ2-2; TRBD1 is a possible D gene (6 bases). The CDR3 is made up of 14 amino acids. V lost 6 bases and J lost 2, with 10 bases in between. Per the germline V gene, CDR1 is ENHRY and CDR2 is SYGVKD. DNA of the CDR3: TGTGCCATCAGCAAGGACAGTAACACCGGGGAGCTGTTTTTT. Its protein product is CAISKDSNTGELFF.

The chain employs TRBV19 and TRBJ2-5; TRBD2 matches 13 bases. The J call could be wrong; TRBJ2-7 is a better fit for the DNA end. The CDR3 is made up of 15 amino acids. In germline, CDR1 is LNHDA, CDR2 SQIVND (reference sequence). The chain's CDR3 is CASSAGTSGVYEQYF. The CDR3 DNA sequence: TGTGCCAGTAGTGCGGGGACTAGCGGGGTCTACGAGCAGTACTTC.

This CDR3 is CASRGDGTGELFF. DNA of the CDR3: TGTGCCAGCAGGGGAGACGGCACCGGGGAGCTGTTTTTT. This rearrangement joins TRBV6-5 to TRBJ2-2, with D maybe TRBD2 (5 bases). Per the germline V gene, CDR1 is MNHEY and CDR2 is SVGAGI. V was trimmed by 6 bases and J by 4 bases, leaving 9 bases between them. The CDR3 extends over 13 amino acids.

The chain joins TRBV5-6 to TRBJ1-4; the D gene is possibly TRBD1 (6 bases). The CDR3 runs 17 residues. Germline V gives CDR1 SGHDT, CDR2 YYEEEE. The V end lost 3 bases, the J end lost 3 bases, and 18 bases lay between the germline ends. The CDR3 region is CASSYYREIGSNEKLFF. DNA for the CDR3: TGTGCCAGCAGCTACTACAGGGAAATCGGTTCTAATGAAAAACTGTTTTTT.

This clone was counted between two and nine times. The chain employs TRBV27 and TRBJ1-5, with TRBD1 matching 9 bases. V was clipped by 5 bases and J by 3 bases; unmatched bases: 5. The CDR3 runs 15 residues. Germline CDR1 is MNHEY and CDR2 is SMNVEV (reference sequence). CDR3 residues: CASSPRTGVNQPQHF. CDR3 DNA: TGTGCCAGCAGTCCCCGGACAGGGGTCAATCAGCCCCAGCATTTT.

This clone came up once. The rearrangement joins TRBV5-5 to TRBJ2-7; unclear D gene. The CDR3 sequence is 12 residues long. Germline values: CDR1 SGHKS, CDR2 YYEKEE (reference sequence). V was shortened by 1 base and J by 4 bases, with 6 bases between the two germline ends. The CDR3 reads CASSLTDYEQYF. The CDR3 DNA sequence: TGTGCCAGCAGCTTGACGGATTACGAGCAGTACTTC.

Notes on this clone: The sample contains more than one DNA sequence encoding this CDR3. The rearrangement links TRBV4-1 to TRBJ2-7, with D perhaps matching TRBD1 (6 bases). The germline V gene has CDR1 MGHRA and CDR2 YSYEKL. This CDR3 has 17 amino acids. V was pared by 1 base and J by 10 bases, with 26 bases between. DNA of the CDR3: TGCGCCAGCAGCCAAGGAATCCAGGGGCGGGCGTCCCGGGAACAGTACTTC. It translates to CASSQGIQGRASREQYF.

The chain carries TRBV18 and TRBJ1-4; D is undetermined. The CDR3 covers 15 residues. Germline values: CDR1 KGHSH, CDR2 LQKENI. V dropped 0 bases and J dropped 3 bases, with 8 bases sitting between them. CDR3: CASSPPAGSNEKLFF. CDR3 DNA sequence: TGTGCCAGCTCACCACCGGCAGGATCTAATGAAAAACTGTTTTTT.